The 18 T cell receptor beta chains listed next were all sequenced from one sample in a study of T cells after yellow fever vaccination. MiXCR, run by TCRdb on the 5' RACE reads, gives a single entry per CDR3 protein. The sample includes around 320,000 distinct CDR3 sequences, 3.5% to 4.5% of them seen just once. The sample was PBMCs, taken 15 days after the yellow fever booster vaccination. The receptors originated from a man between 18 and 29 years old who received the YFV17D yellow fever vaccine.

This clonotype was counted many times. CDR3 in DNA: TGCAGCGTGCAACCCTCGGGAAAGGGTACTGAAGCTTTCTTT. Translated, it gives CSVQPSGKGTEAFF. The chain couples TRBV29-1 to TRBJ1-1; D uncertain. CDR1 is SQVTM, CDR2 ANQGSEA, per germline. The CDR3 consists of 14 residues. The V end was cut by 6 bases, the J end by 5 bases, with 19 bases between.

At least ten counts were recorded for this clonotype. The genes are TRBV6-1 and TRBJ2-7, with 7 positions matching TRBD1. The germline gives CDR1 MNHNS, CDR2 SASEGT. Trimming removed 4 bases from V and 5 bases from J; junction bases left unmatched: 8. The CDR3 is made up of 14 amino acids. This chain's CDR3 is CASSARQGWDEQYF. The DNA for the CDR3 is TGTGCCAGCAGTGCTCGACAGGGCTGGGACGAGCAGTACTTC.

This clonotype was seen a few times. The DNA of the CDR3 is TGTGCCAGCAGTTTATTTTCTACTAACCAAGAGACCCAGTACTTC. It translates to CASSLFSTNQETQYF. The chain carries TRBV12-3 or TRBV12-4 and TRBJ2-5, with D unresolved. Trimming stripped 2 bases from V and 0 bases from J, with 10 bases between. CDR3 length: 15 amino acids.

This rearrangement joins TRBV5-5 to TRBJ1-2, with a weak D call TRBD1 (6 bases). V lost 4 bases and J 5 bases, leaving 18 bases between the germline ends. The CDR3 covers 15 residues. The germline V gene encodes CDR1 SGHKS and CDR2 YYEKEE (reference sequence). The CDR3 DNA reads as TGTGCCAGCAGCGCGAGTTCGACAGGCCTTTATGGCTACACCTTC. Translation gives CASSASSTGLYGYTF.

There are many counts of this clonotype. This sequence joins TRBV20-1 and TRBJ2-1; D remains ambiguous. Germline CDR1 DFQATT, CDR2 SNEGSKA (reference sequence). The CDR3 totals 11 residues. V shed 0 bases and J shed 4 bases, with 1 base lying between them. The CDR3 protein is CSAREYNEQFF. Here the CDR3 DNA reads TGCAGTGCTAGAGAATACAATGAGCAGTTCTTC.

This clonotype has just a few counts. The V and J genes are TRBV2 and TRBJ2-2; 15 bases are shared with TRBD2. Trimming took 7 bases from V and 4 from J; bases not matched to a gene: 4. Germline loops: CDR1 SNHLY, CDR2 FYNNEI. CDR3 size: 16 residues. CDR3 DNA: TGTGCCAGCAAGGGACTAGCGGGGGGCCGCACCGGGGAGCTGTTTTTT. Protein sequence: CASKGLAGGRTGELFF.

This clonotype was recorded at least ten times. The V call is TRBV5-6, the J call TRBJ1-2; maybe TRBD1 (6 bases). The ends were cut back, 4 bases at V and 7 bases at J, with 11 bases in the middle. Germline values: CDR1 SGHDT, CDR2 YYEEEE. CDR3 length equals 12 residues. The CDR3 DNA follows: TGTGCCAGCAGCCCCGGGGGCAGTGGCTACACCTTC. Translated, it gives CASSPGGSGYTF.

In this sample, this clonotype turned up a few times. This chain joins TRBV28 and TRBJ1-1; D may be TRBD1 (5 bases). The CDR3 consists of 15 residues. Germline V gene data show CDR1 as MDHEN and CDR2 as SYDVKM. The V and J ends lost 2 bases and 1 base respectively, with 11 bases between them. DNA for the CDR3: TGTGCCAGCAGTTTACTGGGGCGAGAGAACACTGAAGCTTTCTTT. The encoded protein is CASSLLGRENTEAFF.

This clonotype was observed many times. The V call is TRBV28, the J call TRBJ1-2, with D perhaps matching TRBD1 (5 bases). The ends were cut back, 3 bases at V and 0 bases at J, with 14 bases in the middle. The germline V gene encodes CDR1 MDHEN and CDR2 SYDVKM. CDR3 length equals 16 residues. This CDR3 is CASSFLVPQANYGYTF. The DNA of the CDR3 is TGTGCCAGCAGTTTTTTGGTCCCACAGGCTAACTATGGCTACACCTTC.

In this sample, this clonotype turned up many times. J is TRBJ2-7 and V is TRBV29-1; D uncertain. The CDR3 is 16 residues long. The V gene's germline CDR1 is SQVTM and CDR2 ANQGSEA. Trimming pared 5 bases from V and 3 bases from J, leaving 23 bases between. This CDR3 is CSVLSIGPIHFYEQYF. The CDR3 coding sequence is TGCAGCGTTTTGAGTATAGGACCGATTCACTTCTACGAGCAGTACTTC.

This clonotype came up a few times. The rearrangement uses TRBV14 and TRBJ1-5; D remains unclear. Germline V lookup: CDR1 SGHDN, CDR2 FVKESK. CDR3 length equals 13 residues. Trimming cost V 0 bases and J 6 bases, with 6 bases left between them. The CDR3 protein is CASSQDLVQPQHF. The CDR3 DNA follows: TGTGCCAGCAGCCAAGATCTCGTTCAGCCCCAGCATTTT. Complete variable domain (other parts from reference TRBV14 and TRBJ1-5): EAGVTQFPSHSVIEKGQTVTLRCDPISGHDNLYWYRRVMGKEIKFLLHFVKESKQDESGMPNNRFLAERTGGTYSTLKVQPAELEDSGVYFCASSQDLVQPQHFGDGTRLSIL.

This clonotype was seen repeatedly, ten times or more. The chain employs TRBV5-1 and TRBJ2-7; D gene uncertain. V was pared by 4 bases and J by 5 bases, with 16 bases between. The germline gives CDR1 SGHRS, CDR2 YFSETQ. The CDR3 spans 14 residues. CDR3 coding DNA: TGCGCCAGCAGCCGTGAGAGGTTTATGAACGAGCAGTACTTC. It yields the protein CASSRERFMNEQYF.

The chain has TRBV29-1 and TRBJ1-2; D uncertain. CDR3 length: 12 amino acids. V gave up 6 bases and J gave up 4 bases, with 12 bases separating them. Looked up from germline, CDR1 is SQVTM and CDR2 is ANQGSEA. The CDR3 DNA reads TGCAGCGTGTCAGACGGGATCTATGGCTACACCTTC. It yields the protein CSVSDGIYGYTF.

The chain uses TRBV12-3 or TRBV12-4 and TRBJ1-5, with 7 bases that match TRBD1. The CDR3 spans 14 residues. J gave up 9 bases and V 5 bases, and 10 bases lay outside the gene matches. The CDR3 region is CASSEGQSISPQHF. CDR3 DNA sequence: TGTGCCAGCAGTGAGGGACAGTCAATTTCGCCCCAGCATTTT.

This clonotype was detected many times. The rearrangement links TRBV12-3 or TRBV12-4 to TRBJ2-7; D remains unclear. The germline V and J ends were trimmed by 1 base and 0 bases, with 7 bases remaining between them. This CDR3 region has 14 residues. As DNA, the CDR3 is TGTGCCAGCAGTTTAGAGGGATTCTCCTACGAGCAGTACTTC. It is translated as CASSLEGFSYEQYF.

This chain links TRBV4-2 with TRBJ1-1, with no clear D. This CDR3 contains 15 residues. With 0 bases removed from V and 6 bases from J, the gap between germline ends came to 14 bases. The V gene's germline CDR1 is LGHNA and CDR2 YNFKEQ. The DNA for the CDR3 is TGTGCCAGCAGCCAAGATCGGTCGGGTTTGTCTGAAGCTTTCTTT. Translation: CASSQDRSGLSEAFF.

V usage is TRBV12-3 or TRBV12-4 and J usage is TRBJ1-2, with 8 nucleotides matching TRBD1. V was clipped by 5 bases and J by 1 base; unmatched bases: 9. This CDR3 comprises 16 residues. In DNA, the CDR3 is TGTGCCAGCAGTCCCCCTCCGGGACAGGATAACTATGGCTACACCTTC. Amino acids: CASSPPPGQDNYGYTF.

V gene TRBV12-3 or TRBV12-4 combines with J gene TRBJ1-3, with a possible D match to TRBD1 (5 bases). This CDR3 region has 13 residues. Trimming stripped 2 bases from V and 8 bases from J, with 10 bases between. The CDR3, as DNA: TGTGCCAGCAGTTTATTAGGGGTGGACACCATATATTTT. This encodes CASSLLGVDTIYF.